The 14 T cell receptor beta chains below were found in one sample sequenced in a study of T cell responses to AZD1222 COVID-19 vaccine. The data were produced by immunoSEQ multiplex PCR, yet TCRdb's version contains in-frame clones alone and is incomplete. This sample has roughly 120,000 clones, with around 85% found just once. Specimen: peripheral blood, collected on day 0 of AZD1222 vaccination. The receptors stem from an adult in good health.

The rearrangement joins TRBV11-3 to TRBJ1-1; D ambiguous. The V gene's germline CDR1 is SGHNT and CDR2 YENEEA. The CDR3 has 12 residues. The V end was cut by 1 base, the J end by 5 bases, with 5 bases between. The CDR3 loop reads CASSLVRTEAFF. The CDR3 DNA reads TGTGCCAGCAGCTTAGTCAGGACTGAAGCTTTCTTT.

The rearrangement joins TRBV2 to TRBJ1-6; D gene uncertain. The V end lost 6 bases, the J end lost 0 bases, and 9 bases lay between the germline ends. The CDR3 sequence is 15 residues long. From germline, CDR1 is SNHLY and CDR2 FYNNEI. CDR3: CASRTTSSYNSPLHF. The CDR3, as DNA: TGTGCCAGCAGAACCACGAGCTCCTATAATTCACCCCTCCACTTT.

The sample holds one count of this clone. The J gene is TRBJ2-2, the V gene TRBV9; 12 bases line up with TRBD2. Trimming took 3 bases from V and 7 from J; bases not matched to a gene: 4. The CDR3 runs to 15 residues. The V gene's germline CDR1 is SGDLS and CDR2 YYNGEE. The CDR3 spells CASSALAGGRGELFF. CDR3 DNA sequence: TGTGCCAGCAGCGCACTAGCGGGGGGCCGCGGGGAGCTGTTTTTT.

The chain combines TRBV10-3 with TRBJ2-7; TRBD2 might be the D (5 bases). Trimming cost V 4 bases and J 6 bases, with 16 bases left between them. CDR1 is ENHRY, CDR2 SYGVKD, per germline. CDR3 length: 14 amino acids. In nucleotides, the CDR3 is TGTGCCATCAGTGGTGAAAAACTTGCGGGCGAGCAGTACTTC. Protein sequence: CAISGEKLAGEQYF.

The V gene is TRBV6-5, the J gene TRBJ1-2, with 8 positions matching TRBD1. Germline CDR1 is MNHEY and CDR2 is SVGAGI. Trimming cost V 2 bases and J 5 bases; bases outside gene matches: 1. This CDR3 spans 13 amino acids. The CDR3 protein is CASSYDRGYGYTF. CDR3 bases: TGTGCCAGCAGTTACGACAGGGGATATGGCTACACCTTC.

The chain employs TRBV27 and TRBJ2-3; tentatively, D is TRBD1 (5 bases). This CDR3 region has 16 residues. Germline CDR1 reads MNHEY; CDR2 reads SMNVEV (reference sequence). Trimming took 2 bases from V and 2 from J, leaving 14 bases between them. CDR3 nucleotides: TGTGCCAGCAGTTTAGGGGCCAGCTTTCCCACAGATACGCAGTATTTT. Its translation is CASSLGASFPTDTQYF.

This clone is medium-sized (0.01 to 0.1%) by share. In DNA form, the CDR3 reads TGTGCCAGCAGTTACTCCTCGGGGGAAACAGATACGCAGTATTTT. Protein sequence: CASSYSSGETDTQYF. The gene calls are TRBV6-2 or TRBV6-3 and TRBJ2-3, with a possible D match to TRBD2 (6 bases). The CDR3 totals 15 residues. V lost 0 bases and J 3 bases, leaving 10 bases between the germline ends. The germline V gene encodes CDR1 MNHEY and CDR2 SVGEGT.

J is TRBJ1-5 and V is TRBV12-3 or TRBV12-4; D is uncertain. Trimming removed 6 bases from V and 4 bases from J, with 10 bases in between. This CDR3 has 13 amino acids. DNA of the CDR3: TGTGCCAGCAGATCGAGGGAAAATCAGCCCCAGCATTTT. The encoded protein is CASRSRENQPQHF.

This clone was seen a few times. This chain uses TRBV9 with TRBJ2-3; either TRBD1 or TRBD2 may supply D (5 bases each). In germline, CDR1 is SGDLS, CDR2 YYNGEE. This CDR3 spans 15 amino acids. Trimming pared 4 bases from V and 1 base from J, leaving 13 bases between. The CDR3 region has the DNA TGTGCCAGCAGCCCGAGGGGCTCGGGCACAGATACGCAGTATTTT. Amino acids: CASSPRGSGTDTQYF.

V is TRBV5-1 and J is TRBJ1-2, with D possibly matching TRBD1 (6 bases). The CDR3 has 15 residues. Germline values: CDR1 SGHRS, CDR2 YFSETQ. V lost 0 bases, J lost 5 bases, and 14 bases lay in between. DNA of the CDR3: TGCGCCAGCAGCTTGGGTCCCCTAGGGGGGTATGGCTACACCTTC. Its protein is CASSLGPLGGYGYTF.

The gene calls are TRBV11-2 and TRBJ2-7; 10 bases are a match to TRBD2. The germline CDR1 and CDR2 sequences are SGHAT and FQNNGV. CDR3 size: 15 residues. Germline trimming cut 5 bases from V and 3 bases from J; bases unmatched to any gene: 7. CDR3 DNA: TGTGCCAGCAGCGTAATAGCGGGGGGTCACTACGAGCAGTACTTC. It codes for CASSVIAGGHYEQYF.

This chain links TRBV12-3 or TRBV12-4 with TRBJ1-6, with D possibly being TRBD1 (6 bases). The CDR3 length is 13 residues. The germline V and J ends were trimmed by 8 bases and 10 bases, with 15 bases remaining between them. CDR3 loop: CASRNEGGSPLHF. The CDR3 nucleotides are TGTGCCAGCCGTAATGAGGGGGGCTCACCCCTCCACTTT.

The genes are TRBV7-8 and TRBJ2-7, with 7 bases matching TRBD1. V was clipped by 4 bases and J by 7 bases; unmatched bases: 10. The CDR3 is 14 residues long. Germline values: CDR1 SGHVS, CDR2 FQNEAQ. The CDR3 DNA sequence: TGTGCCAGCAGCTACCGGGACAGCCTCTTAGAGCAGTACTTC. This translates into CASSYRDSLLEQYF.

The gene calls are TRBV9 and TRBJ2-5, with 15 bases identical to TRBD2. Germline CDR1 and CDR2: SGDLS and YYNGEE. The CDR3 covers 19 residues. After removal of 1 base from V and 2 bases from J, the junction contained 9 bases not matched to a gene. The CDR3 region has the DNA TGTGCCAGCAGCGTAACGGGACTAGCGGGGGGAGGAAATCAAGAGACCCAGTACTTC. Its protein is CASSVTGLAGGGNQETQYF.